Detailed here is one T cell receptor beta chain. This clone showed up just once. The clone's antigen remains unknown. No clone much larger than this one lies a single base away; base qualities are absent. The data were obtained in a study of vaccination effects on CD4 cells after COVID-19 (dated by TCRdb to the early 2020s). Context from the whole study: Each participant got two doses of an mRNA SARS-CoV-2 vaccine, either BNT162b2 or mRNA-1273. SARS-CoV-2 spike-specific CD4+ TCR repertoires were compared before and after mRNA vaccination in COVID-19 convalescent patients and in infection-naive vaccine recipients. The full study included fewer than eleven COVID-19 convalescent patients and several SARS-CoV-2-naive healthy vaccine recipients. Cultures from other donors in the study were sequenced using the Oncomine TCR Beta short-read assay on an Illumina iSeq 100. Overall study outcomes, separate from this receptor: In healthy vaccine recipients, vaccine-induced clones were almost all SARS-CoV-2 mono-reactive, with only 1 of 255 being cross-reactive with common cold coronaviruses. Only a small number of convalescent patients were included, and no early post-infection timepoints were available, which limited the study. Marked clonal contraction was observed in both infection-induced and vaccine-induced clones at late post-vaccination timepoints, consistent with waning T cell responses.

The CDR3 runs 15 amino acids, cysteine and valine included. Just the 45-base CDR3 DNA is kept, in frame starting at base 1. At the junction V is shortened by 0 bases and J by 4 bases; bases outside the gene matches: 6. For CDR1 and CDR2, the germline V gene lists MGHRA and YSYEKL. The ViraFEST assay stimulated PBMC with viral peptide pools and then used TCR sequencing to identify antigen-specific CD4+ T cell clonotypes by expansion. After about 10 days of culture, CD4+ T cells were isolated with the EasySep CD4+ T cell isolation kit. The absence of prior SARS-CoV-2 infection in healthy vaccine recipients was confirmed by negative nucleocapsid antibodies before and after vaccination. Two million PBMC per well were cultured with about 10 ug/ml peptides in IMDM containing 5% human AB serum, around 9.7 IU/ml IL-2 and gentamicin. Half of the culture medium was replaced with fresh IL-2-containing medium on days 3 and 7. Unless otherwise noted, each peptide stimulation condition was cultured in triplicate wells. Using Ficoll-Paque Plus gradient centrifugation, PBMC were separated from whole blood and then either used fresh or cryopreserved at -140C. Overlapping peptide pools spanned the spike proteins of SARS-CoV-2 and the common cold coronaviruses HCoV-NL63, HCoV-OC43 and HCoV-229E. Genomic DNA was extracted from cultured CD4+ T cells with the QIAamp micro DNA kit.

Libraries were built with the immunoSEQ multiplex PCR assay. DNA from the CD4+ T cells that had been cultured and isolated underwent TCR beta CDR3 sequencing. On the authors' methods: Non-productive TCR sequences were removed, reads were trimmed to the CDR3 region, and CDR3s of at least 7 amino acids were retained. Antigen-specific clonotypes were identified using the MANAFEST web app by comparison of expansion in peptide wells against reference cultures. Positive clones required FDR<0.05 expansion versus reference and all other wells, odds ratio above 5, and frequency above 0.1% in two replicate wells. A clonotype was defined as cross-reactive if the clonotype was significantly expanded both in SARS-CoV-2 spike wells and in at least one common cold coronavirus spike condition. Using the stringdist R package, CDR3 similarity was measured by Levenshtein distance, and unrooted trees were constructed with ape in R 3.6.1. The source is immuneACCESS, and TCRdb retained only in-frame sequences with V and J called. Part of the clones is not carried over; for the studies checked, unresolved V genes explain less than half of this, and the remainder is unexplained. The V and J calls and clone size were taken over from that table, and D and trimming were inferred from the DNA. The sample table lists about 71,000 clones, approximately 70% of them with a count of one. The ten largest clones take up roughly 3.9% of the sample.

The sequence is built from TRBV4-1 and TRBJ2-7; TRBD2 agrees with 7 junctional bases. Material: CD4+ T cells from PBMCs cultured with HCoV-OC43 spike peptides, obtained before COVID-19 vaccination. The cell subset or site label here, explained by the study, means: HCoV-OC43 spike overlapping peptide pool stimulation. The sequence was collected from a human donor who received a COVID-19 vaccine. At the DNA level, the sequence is TGCGCCAGCAGCCAAGATTGGGCGGGACTATACGAGCAGTACGTC. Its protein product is CASSQDWAGLYEQYV.